This T cell receptor (beta chain) emerged from a study of CD4 T cells in relation to SARS-CoV-2 and coronaviruses. General observations from the study: Memory recall responses, not primary responses primed in culture, are what the assay detects. Monoreactive clones expanded significantly more to SARS-CoV-2 than crossreactive clones did.

The unexposed donors gave CD4+ T cells in about 2010-2019, prior to COVID-19. Naive and memory CD4+ T cells came from enriched cryopreserved PBMCs. This CDR3 contains 15 residues. Trimming left V 3 bases short and J 0 bases short, with 6 bases between. CDR1 MNHEY and CDR2 SMNVEV come from the germline V gene (reference sequence). Naive and memory CD4+ T cell DNA was deep-sequenced without culture. Only in-frame clones appear in the TCRdb table, and some are missing; sequencing was by immunoSEQ multiplex PCR. Among tens of thousands of clones, more than 80% were seen once, and the ten largest hold under 0.3%. A remark on this clone: What it recognizes is unknown.

The receptor comes from a human donor in good health. The sequencing input was naive CD4+ T cells from PBMCs. Subset denoted: naive CD4+ T cells isolated by negative enrichment. The genes are TRBV27 and TRBJ2-6; D ambiguous. The CDR3 bases are TGTGCCAGCAGTTTTAGGCTCTCTGGGGCCAACGTCCTGACTTTC. Its translation is CASSFRLSGANVLTF. Together with reference TRBV27 and TRBJ2-6, the CDR3 gives the full variable domain: EAQVTQNPRYLITVTGKKLTVTCSQNMNHEYMSWYRQDPGLGLRQIYYSMNVEVTDKGDVPEGYKVSRKEKRNFPLILESPSPNQTSLYFCASSFRLSGANVLTFGAGSRLTVL.